This is a list of T cell receptor beta chains from one sample in a study of T-cell reconstitution after alpha-beta-depleted transplantation in children. TCRdb called the PCR reads again in MiXCR, with one record for every CDR3 protein. This sample has about 440,000 distinct CDR3 sequences, with roughly two fifths found just once. Sequenced material: PBMCs, taken before TCRalphabeta/CD19-depleted stem cell transplant. Every receptor here comes from a girl aged 2 to 10 with aplastic anemia, due to receive a stem cell transplant. CDR3s include the opening cysteine and the closing phenylalanine or tryptophan. The D gene is left open where the match is weak. The size field is filled for only some rows; it gives once, few, many or a size class.

CDR3 length	clone size	J gene	V gene	D gene	CDR3 DNA	CDR3 protein
15	-	TRBJ2-3	TRBV7-2	-	TGTGCCAGCAGCTTAGATGCGGGTAGCACAGATACGCAGTATTTT	CASSLDAGSTDTQYF
19	-	TRBJ1-3	TRBV21-1	-	TGTGCCAGCAGCAAACAGCGACCTCGGCTAACCTCCTCTGGAAACACCATATATTTT	CASSKQRPRLTSSGNTIYF
15	-	TRBJ2-1	TRBV5-6	-	TGTGCCAGCAGCGCCCGGTCCCTACCCCCTAATGAGCAGTTCTTC	CASSARSLPPNEQFF
16	many	TRBJ2-1	TRBV9	TRBD2	TGTGCCAGCAGCGTAGAGGAGGGGCTAGCGGGGAATGAGCAGTTCTTC	CASSVEEGLAGNEQFF
13	many	TRBJ1-1	TRBV20-1	-	TGCAGTGCTATGTCCGGGGGAGGGACTGAAGCTTTCTTT	CSAMSGGGTEAFF
15	-	TRBJ2-7	TRBV7-9	TRBD1	TGTGCCAGCAGCGTAAGCGGGGACAGGGGGCACGAGCAGTACTTC	CASSVSGDRGHEQYF
13	-	TRBJ2-1	TRBV7-7	-	TGTGCCAGCAGCTTAGATGAGGGCAATGAGCAGTTCTTC	CASSLDEGNEQFF
15	many	TRBJ2-3	TRBV14	TRBD1	TGTGCCAGCAGCGAATCCGGGACAGGGTCAGATACGCAGTATTTT	CASSESGTGSDTQYF
14	-	TRBJ2-1	TRBV7-8	-	TGTGCCAGCAGCTTAGCCTTACTAGTTCCCGTTCAGTTCTTC	CASSLALLVPVQFF
13	many	TRBJ2-1	TRBV9	TRBD2	TGTGCCAGCAGCGGGGGACTAGGGAATGAGCAGTTCTTC	CASSGGLGNEQFF
16	few	TRBJ1-6	TRBV5-1	-	TGCGCCAGCAGCGGATACAGCCTCCTGGGGAATTCACCCCTCCACTTT	CASSGYSLLGNSPLHF
17	few	TRBJ2-3	TRBV6-5	TRBD1	TGTGCCAGCAGTTACTCAGAGGGGGCGAGGTCCCCCGATACGCAGTATTTT	CASSYSEGARSPDTQYF
12	-	TRBJ2-5	TRBV10-3	-	TGTGCCATCAGTACCCGAGAGGAGACCCAGTACTTC	CAISTREETQYF
20	few	TRBJ2-5	TRBV6-2/TRBV6-3	TRBD2	TGTGCCAGCAGTTCAAAAGGAACAGTAGCGGGAGGGCCGAAGGGAGAGACCCAGTACTTC	CASSSKGTVAGGPKGETQYF
14	-	TRBJ2-3	TRBV28	-	TGTGCCAGCAGTCCCGGTCCTAGGACAGATACGCAGTATTTT	CASSPGPRTDTQYF
14	-	TRBJ1-2	TRBV20-1	TRBD1	TGCAGTGCGTTGACAGGGGGCGCACTCGGAGGCTACACCTTC	CSALTGGALGGYTF
15	-	TRBJ2-3	TRBV6-1	TRBD2	TGTGCCAGCAGTGAGGGACTAGCGGGAACAGATACGCAGTATTTT	CASSEGLAGTDTQYF
14	many	TRBJ2-2	TRBV7-2	-	TGTGCCAGCAGCTTGGTTCGGGGGAACGGGGAGCTGTTTTTT	CASSLVRGNGELFF
13	-	TRBJ2-1	TRBV6-1	-	TGTGCCAGCCTCGTTCAGAGTTACAATGAGCAGTTCTTC	CASLVQSYNEQFF
13	-	TRBJ1-2	TRBV29-1	TRBD1	TGCAGCGTGGAGGGACAGGGGCCTTATGGCGACACCTTC	CSVEGQGPYGDTF
14	few	TRBJ1-1	TRBV28	-	TGTGCCAGCAGCCTATCCTTTTTGAGCACTGAAGCTTTCTTT	CASSLSFLSTEAFF
11	-	TRBJ2-3	TRBV20-1	-	TGCAGGGCCAGAGGGGGAGATACGCAGTATTTT	CRARGGDTQYF
12	many	TRBJ2-1	TRBV20-1	-	TGCAGTGCTAGCCTCACCTGGAATGAGCAGTTCTTC	CSASLTWNEQFF
15	-	TRBJ1-4	TRBV5-1	-	TGCGCCAGCAGCTTGGCCGGTACGGATAATGAAAAACTGTTTTTT	CASSLAGTDNEKLFF
14	-	TRBJ1-1	TRBV20-1	-	TGCAGTGCTAGAGATAACAGGGAGGGAACTGAAGCTTTCTTT	CSARDNREGTEAFF
16	few	TRBJ2-5	TRBV5-1	TRBD2	TGCGCCAGCAGCTTGGCTAGCGGTCCTCCCCAAGAGACCCAGTACTTC	CASSLASGPPQETQYF
16	-	TRBJ1-5	TRBV12-3/TRBV12-4	TRBD1	TGTGCCAGCAGGGATACGACAGGGGGATTCAATCAGCCCCAGCATTTT	CASRDTTGGFNQPQHF
14	few	TRBJ2-5	TRBV13	-	TGTGCCAGTGTCGAGCAGCCTCTTAAAGAGACCCAGTACTTC	CASVEQPLKETQYF
15	few	TRBJ2-7	TRBV3-1	-	TGTGCCAGCAGCCAAGGAGTCTTAGAGGGGTACGAGCAGTACTTC	CASSQGVLEGYEQYF
14	-	TRBJ2-7	TRBV30	-	TGTGCCTGGAGTGTAGGGGCGGGGAGTTACGAGCAGTACTTC	CAWSVGAGSYEQYF
13	-	TRBJ2-7	TRBV2	TRBD2	TGTGCCAGCAGTGGTCGCGGGAGGTACGAGCAGTACTTC	CASSGRGRYEQYF
14	many	TRBJ2-1	TRBV5-1	TRBD2	TGCGCCAGCAGCCCGACTAGCGGGGCACCCGGGCAGTTCTTC	CASSPTSGAPGQFF
15	-	TRBJ1-4	TRBV6-1	-	TGTGCCAGCAGACCTCCGGGGGGGGAAGATGAAAAACTGTTTTTT	CASRPPGGEDEKLFF
15	-	TRBJ1-6	TRBV28	-	TGTGCCAGCAGAAGAAGAGGCAGGGACGGTTCACCCCTCCACTTT	CASRRRGRDGSPLHF
14	few	TRBJ2-1	TRBV7-3	TRBD2	TGTGCCAGCAGCTTAAGAGGGACTAACAATGAGCAGTTCTTC	CASSLRGTNNEQFF
11	many	TRBJ2-5	TRBV28	-	TGTGCCAGCAATTCCCGGGGGACCCAGTACTTC	CASNSRGTQYF
15	many	TRBJ2-7	TRBV20-1	-	TGCAGTGCGCCTTCTATGGGAGGTGGGAGCTACGAGCAGTACTTC	CSAPSMGGGSYEQYF
16	few	TRBJ2-3	TRBV6-1	-	TGTGCCGGGGGGAGCCGGAGCGGGCCTATGACAGATACGCAGTATTTT	CAGGSRSGPMTDTQYF
15	few	TRBJ1-3	TRBV7-9	-	TGTGCCAGCAGGGTCCCTCAAGGATCCGGCAACACCATATATTTT	CASRVPQGSGNTIYF
14	many	TRBJ2-3	TRBV29-1	-	TGCAGCACTGCCCCGACCGCCGCATCGGGCGGGCAGTATTTT	CSTAPTAASGGQYF
16	few	TRBJ1-3	TRBV6-1	TRBD1	TGTGCCAGCAGTGGCTGGACAGGAGCCTCTGGAAACACCATATATTTT	CASSGWTGASGNTIYF